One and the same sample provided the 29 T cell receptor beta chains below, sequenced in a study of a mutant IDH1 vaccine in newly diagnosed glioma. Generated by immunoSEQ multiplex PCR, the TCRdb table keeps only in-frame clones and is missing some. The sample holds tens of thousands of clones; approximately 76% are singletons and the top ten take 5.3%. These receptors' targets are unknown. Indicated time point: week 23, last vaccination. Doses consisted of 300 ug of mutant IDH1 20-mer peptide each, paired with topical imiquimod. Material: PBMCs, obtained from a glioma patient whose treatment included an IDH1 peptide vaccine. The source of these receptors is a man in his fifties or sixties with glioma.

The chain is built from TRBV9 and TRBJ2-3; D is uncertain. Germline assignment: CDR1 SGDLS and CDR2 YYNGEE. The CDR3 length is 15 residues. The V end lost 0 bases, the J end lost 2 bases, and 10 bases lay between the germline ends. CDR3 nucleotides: TGTGCCAGCAGCGTAGTGCCCCAACACACAGATACGCAGTATTTT. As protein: CASSVVPQHTDTQYF.

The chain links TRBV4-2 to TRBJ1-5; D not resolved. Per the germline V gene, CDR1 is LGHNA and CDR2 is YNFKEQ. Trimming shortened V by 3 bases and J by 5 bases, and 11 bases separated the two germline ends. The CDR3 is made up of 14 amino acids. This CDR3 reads CASSHDRRDQPQHF. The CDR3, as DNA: TGTGCCAGCAGCCATGACCGACGGGATCAGCCCCAGCATTTT.

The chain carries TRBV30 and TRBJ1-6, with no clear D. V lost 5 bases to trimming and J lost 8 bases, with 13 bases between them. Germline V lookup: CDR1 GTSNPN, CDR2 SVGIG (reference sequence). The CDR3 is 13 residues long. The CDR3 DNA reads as TGTGCCTGGCTTCGTGGCGGACATTCACCCCTCCACTTT. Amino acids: CAWLRGGHSPLHF. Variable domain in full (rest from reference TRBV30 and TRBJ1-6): SQTIHQWPATLVQPVGSPLSLECTVEGTSNPNLYWYRQAAGRGLQLLFYSVGIGQISSEVPQNLSASRPQDRQFILSSKKLLLSDSGFYLCAWLRGGHSPLHFGNGTRLTVT.

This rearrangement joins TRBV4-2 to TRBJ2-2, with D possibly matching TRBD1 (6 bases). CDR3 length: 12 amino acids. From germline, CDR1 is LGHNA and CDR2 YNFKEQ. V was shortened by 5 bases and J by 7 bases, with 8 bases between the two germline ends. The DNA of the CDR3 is TGTGCCAGCAGCGAAGGGGGCGGGGAGCTGTTTTTT. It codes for CASSEGGGELFF.

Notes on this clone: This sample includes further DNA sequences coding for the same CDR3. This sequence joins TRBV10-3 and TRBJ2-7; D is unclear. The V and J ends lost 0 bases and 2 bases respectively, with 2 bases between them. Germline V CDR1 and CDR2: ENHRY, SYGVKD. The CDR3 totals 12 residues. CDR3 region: CAISESAYEQYF. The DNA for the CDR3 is TGTGCCATCAGTGAGTCCGCCTACGAGCAGTACTTC.

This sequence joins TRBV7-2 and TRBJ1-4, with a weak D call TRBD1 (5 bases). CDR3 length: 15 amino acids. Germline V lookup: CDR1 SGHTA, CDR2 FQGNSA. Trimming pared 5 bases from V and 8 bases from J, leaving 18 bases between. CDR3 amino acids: CASSTTWGEWEKLFF. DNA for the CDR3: TGTGCCAGCAGCACCACCTGGGGGGAGTGGGAAAAACTGTTTTTT.

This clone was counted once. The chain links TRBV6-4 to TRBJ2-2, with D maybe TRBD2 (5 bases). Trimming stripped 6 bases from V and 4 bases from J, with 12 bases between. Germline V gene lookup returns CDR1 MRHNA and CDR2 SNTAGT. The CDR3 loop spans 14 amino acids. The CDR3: CASSPGESTGELFF. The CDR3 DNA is TGTGCCAGCAGCCCCGGGGAGAGCACCGGGGAGCTGTTTTTT.

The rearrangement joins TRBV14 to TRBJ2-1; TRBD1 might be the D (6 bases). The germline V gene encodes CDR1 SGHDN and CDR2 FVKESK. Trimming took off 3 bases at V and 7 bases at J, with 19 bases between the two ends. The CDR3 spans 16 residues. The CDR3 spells CASSQAGASRRNEQFF. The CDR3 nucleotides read TGTGCCAGCAGCCAGGCAGGGGCTAGCCGTCGGAATGAGCAGTTCTTC.

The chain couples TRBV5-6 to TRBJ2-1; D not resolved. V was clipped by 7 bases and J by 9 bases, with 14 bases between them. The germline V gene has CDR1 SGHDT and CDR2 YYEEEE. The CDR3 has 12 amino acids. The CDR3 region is CASGLSRAEQFF. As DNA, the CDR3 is TGTGCCAGCGGATTGAGTCGGGCTGAGCAGTTCTTC. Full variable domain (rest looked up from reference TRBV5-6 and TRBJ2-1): DAGVTQSPTHLIKTRGQQVTLRCSPKSGHDTVSWYQQALGQGPQFIFQYYEEEERQRGNFPDRFSGHQFPNYSSELNVNALLLGDSALYLCASGLSRAEQFFGPGTRLTVL.

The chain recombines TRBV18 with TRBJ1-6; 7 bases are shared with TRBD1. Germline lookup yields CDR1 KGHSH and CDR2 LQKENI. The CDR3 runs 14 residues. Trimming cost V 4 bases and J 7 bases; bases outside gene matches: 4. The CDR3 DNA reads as TGTGCCAGCTCACGACAGGGCGAGAATTCACCCCTCCACTTT. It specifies CASSRQGENSPLHF.

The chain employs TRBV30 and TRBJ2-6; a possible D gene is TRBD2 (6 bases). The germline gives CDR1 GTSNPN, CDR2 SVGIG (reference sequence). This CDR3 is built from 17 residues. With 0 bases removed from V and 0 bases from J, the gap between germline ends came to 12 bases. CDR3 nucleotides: TGTGCCTGGAGTGTAGGGTGGGGGGTCTCTGGGGCCAACGTCCTGACTTTC. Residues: CAWSVGWGVSGANVLTF.

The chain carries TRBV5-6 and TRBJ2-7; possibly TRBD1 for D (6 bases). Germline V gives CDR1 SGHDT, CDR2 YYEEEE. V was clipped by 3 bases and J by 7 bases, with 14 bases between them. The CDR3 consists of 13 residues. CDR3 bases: TGTGCCAGCAGCTCCGGGACAATCGAGGAGCAGTACTTC. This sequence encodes CASSSGTIEEQYF.

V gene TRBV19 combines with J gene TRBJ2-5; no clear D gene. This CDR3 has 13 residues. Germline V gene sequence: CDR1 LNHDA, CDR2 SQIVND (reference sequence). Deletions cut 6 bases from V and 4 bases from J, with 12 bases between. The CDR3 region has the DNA TGTGCCAGTAGGACCGACTTAGGAGAGACCCAGTACTTC. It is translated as CASRTDLGETQYF.

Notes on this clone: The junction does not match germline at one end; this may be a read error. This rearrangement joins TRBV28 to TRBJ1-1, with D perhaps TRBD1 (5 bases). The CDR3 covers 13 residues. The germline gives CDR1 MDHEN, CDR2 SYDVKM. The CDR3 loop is CASSSPQDTEAFF. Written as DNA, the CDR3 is TGTGCCAGCAGTTCACCCCAGGACACCGAAGCTTTCTTT. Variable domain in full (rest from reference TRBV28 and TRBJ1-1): DVKVTQSSRYLVKRTGEKVFLECVQDMDHENMFWYRQDPGLGLRLIYFSYDVKMKEKGDIPEGYSVSREKKERFSLILESASTNQTSMYLCASSSPQDTEAFFGQGTRLTVV.

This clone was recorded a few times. The CDR3 sequence: CASRRDPNTGELFF. The CDR3, as DNA: TGTGCCAGCAGACGGGACCCGAACACCGGGGAGCTGTTTTTT. The chain recombines TRBV6-1 with TRBJ2-2; tentatively, D is TRBD1 or TRBD2 (5 bases each). Trimming left V 6 bases short and J 0 bases short, with 8 bases between. The length of the CDR3 is 14 residues. Looked up from germline, CDR1 is MNHNS and CDR2 is SASEGT.

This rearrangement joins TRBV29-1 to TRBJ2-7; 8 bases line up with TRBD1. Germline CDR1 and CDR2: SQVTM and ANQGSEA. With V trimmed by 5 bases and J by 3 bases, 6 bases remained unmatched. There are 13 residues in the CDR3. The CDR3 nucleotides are TGCAGCGTTTTTTCCGGGACAGGCTACGAGCAGTACTTC. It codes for CSVFSGTGYEQYF.

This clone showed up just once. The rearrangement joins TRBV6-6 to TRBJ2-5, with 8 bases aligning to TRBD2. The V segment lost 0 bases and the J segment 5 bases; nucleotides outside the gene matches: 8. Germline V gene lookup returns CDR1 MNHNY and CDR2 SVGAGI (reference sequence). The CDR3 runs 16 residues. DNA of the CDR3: TGTGCCAGCAGTTACTCCTCGGGGGGGCCGGGTGAGACCCAGTACTTC. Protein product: CASSYSSGGPGETQYF.

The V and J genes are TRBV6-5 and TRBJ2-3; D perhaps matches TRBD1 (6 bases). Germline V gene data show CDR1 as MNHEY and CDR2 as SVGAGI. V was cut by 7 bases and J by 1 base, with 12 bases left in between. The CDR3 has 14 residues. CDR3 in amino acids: CASTSYRGTDTQYF. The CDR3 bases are TGTGCCAGCACTTCTTACAGGGGCACAGATACGCAGTATTTT.

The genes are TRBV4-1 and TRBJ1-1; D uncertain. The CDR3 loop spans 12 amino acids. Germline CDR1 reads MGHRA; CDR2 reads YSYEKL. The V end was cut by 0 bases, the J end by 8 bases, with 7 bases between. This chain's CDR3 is CASSQDGQEAFF. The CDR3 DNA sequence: TGCGCCAGCAGCCAAGACGGCCAGGAAGCTTTCTTT.

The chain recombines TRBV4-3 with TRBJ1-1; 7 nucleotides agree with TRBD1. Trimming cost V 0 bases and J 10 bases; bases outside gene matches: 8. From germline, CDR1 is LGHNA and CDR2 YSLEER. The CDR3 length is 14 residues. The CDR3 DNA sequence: TGCGCCAGCAGCCAAGATCGAGGGGGCCTCGGAGCTTTCTTT. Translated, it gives CASSQDRGGLGAFF.

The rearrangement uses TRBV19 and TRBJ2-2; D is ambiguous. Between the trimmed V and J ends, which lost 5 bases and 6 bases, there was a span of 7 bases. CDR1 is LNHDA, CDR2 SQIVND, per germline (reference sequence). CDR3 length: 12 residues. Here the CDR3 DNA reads TGTGCCAGTAGTCTCGGACCCGGGGAGCTGTTTTTT. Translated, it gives CASSLGPGELFF.

As DNA, the CDR3 is TGTGCCAGCAGCCAAGATCGGAGGGGCGGTCAGCCCCAGCATTTT. Translation: CASSQDRRGGQPQHF. The V call is TRBV4-2, the J call TRBJ1-5, with D possibly being TRBD1 (5 bases). V lost 0 bases, J lost 6 bases, and 12 bases lay in between. The CDR3 sequence is 15 residues long. From germline, CDR1 is LGHNA and CDR2 YNFKEQ.

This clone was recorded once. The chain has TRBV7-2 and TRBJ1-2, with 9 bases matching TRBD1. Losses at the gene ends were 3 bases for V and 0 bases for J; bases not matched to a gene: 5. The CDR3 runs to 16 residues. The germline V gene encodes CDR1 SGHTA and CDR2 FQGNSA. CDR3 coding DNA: TGTGCCAGCAGCTTGGGGGGACAGGGAGCTAACTATGGCTACACCTTC. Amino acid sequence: CASSLGGQGANYGYTF.

The chain's CDR3 is CASSPGNRVGTEAFF. In nucleotides, the CDR3 is TGTGCCAGCTCACCAGGGAACAGGGTCGGCACTGAAGCTTTCTTT. The chain uses TRBV18 and TRBJ1-1; D is perhaps TRBD1 (6 bases). The CDR3 has 15 amino acids. V was cut by 2 bases and J by 4 bases, with 14 bases left in between. Germline CDR1 KGHSH, CDR2 LQKENI.

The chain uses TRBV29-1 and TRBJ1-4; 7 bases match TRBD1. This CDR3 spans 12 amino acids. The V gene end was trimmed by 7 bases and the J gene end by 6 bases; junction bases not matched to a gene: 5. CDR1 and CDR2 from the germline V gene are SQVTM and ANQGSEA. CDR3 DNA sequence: TGCAGCGGGATCCAGGGGGATGAAAAACTGTTTTTT. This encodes CSGIQGDEKLFF.

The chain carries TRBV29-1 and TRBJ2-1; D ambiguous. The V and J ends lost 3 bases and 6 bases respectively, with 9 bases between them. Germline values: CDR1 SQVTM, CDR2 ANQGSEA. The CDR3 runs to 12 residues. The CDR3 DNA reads TGCAGCGTTGATATTGGCCCCAATGAGCAGTTCTTC. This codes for CSVDIGPNEQFF.

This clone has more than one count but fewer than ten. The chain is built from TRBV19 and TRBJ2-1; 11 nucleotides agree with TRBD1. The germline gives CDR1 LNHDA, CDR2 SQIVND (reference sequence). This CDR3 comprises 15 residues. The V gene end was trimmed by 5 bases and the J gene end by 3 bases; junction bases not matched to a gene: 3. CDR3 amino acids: CASSPGTGGYNEQFF. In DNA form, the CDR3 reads TGTGCCAGTAGTCCCGGGACAGGGGGCTACAATGAGCAGTTCTTC.

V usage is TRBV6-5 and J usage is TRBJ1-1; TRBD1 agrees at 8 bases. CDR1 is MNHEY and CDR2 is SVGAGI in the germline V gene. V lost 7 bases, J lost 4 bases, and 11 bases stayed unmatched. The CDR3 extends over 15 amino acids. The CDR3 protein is CASTRTTQGVTEAFF. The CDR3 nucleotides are TGTGCCAGCACCCGAACTACACAGGGGGTCACTGAAGCTTTCTTT.

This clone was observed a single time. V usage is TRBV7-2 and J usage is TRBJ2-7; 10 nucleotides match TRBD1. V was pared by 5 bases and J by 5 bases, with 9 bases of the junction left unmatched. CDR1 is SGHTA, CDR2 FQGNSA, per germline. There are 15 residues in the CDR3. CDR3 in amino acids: CASSTPTGGNNEQYF. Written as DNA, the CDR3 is TGTGCCAGCAGCACCCCGACAGGGGGCAACAACGAGCAGTACTTC.